This T cell receptor beta chain was sequenced in a study of early stage breast cancer tumors. Across the study: Most invasive tumors, about 80% of the 16, were ER+/PR+/HER2-.

Germline V gene sequence: CDR1 ENHRY, CDR2 SYGVKD. Trimming shortened V by 4 bases and J by 7 bases, and 10 bases separated the two germline ends. The CDR3 runs 13 residues. Profiling relied on immunoSEQ multiplex PCR, and the TCRdb table lists in-frame clones only, not all of them. The repertoire holds around 48,000 clones, with approximately 90% as singletons. The chain carries TRBV10-3 and TRBJ1-4; D gene uncertain. Material: blood. This receptor was identified in a person aged 70 to 85 with breast cancer. This chain's CDR3 is CAISAGSGEKLFF. CDR3 in DNA: TGTGCCATCAGTGCGGGGTCAGGTGAAAAACTGTTTTTT.